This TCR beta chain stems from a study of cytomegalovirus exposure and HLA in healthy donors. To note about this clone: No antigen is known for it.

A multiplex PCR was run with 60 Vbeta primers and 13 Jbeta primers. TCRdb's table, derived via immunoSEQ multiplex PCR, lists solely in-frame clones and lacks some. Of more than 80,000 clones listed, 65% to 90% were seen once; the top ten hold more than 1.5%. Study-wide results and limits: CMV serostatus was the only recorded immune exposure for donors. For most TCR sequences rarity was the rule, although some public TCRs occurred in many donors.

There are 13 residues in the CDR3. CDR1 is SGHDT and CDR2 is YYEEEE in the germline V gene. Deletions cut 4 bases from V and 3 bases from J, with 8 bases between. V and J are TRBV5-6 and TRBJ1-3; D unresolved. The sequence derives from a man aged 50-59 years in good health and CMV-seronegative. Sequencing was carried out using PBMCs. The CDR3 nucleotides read TGTGCCAGCAGCCAAAATTTTGGAAACACCATATATTTT. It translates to CASSQNFGNTIYF.